These 26 T cell receptor beta chains share one sample of origin, sequenced in a study of blood T cell repertoires in COVID-19. This table comes from immunoSEQ multiplex PCR, and its TCRdb copy is limited to in-frame clones, with some not included. In the table there are approximately 87,000 clones, approximately 78% of which are singletons. The sequenced sample was peripheral blood. Source of these receptors: a woman of 80 years or more with acute or convalescent COVID-19.

This sequence joins TRBV3-1 (or the pseudogene TRBV3-2) and TRBJ2-1, with 8 bases aligning to TRBD1. CDR3 length: 15 residues. V lost 4 bases, J lost 2 bases, and 4 bases stayed unmatched. CDR1 is LGHDT and CDR2 is YNNKEL in the germline V gene (reference sequence). The CDR3 DNA is TGTGCCAGCAGCCTCGACAGGGGAACCTACAATGAGCAGTTCTTC. It translates to CASSLDRGTYNEQFF.

The CDR3 region is CAREEQYF. DNA of the CDR3: TGTGCCCGGGAGGAGCAGTACTTC. J is TRBJ2-7 and V is TRBV9, with D perhaps matching TRBD2 (6 bases). CDR3 length equals 8 residues. V was shortened by 10 bases and J by 7 bases, with 6 bases between the two germline ends. Germline loops: CDR1 SGDLS, CDR2 YYNGEE.

In its sample, this clone was seen once. The chain combines TRBV10-1 with TRBJ1-2; no firm D call. The germline V and J ends were trimmed by 4 bases and 7 bases, with 13 bases remaining between them. CDR1 is WNHNN and CDR2 is SYGVQD in the germline V gene (reference sequence). This CDR3 has 13 amino acids. The CDR3 loop reads CASSVTVWSGYTF. The CDR3 region has the DNA TGCGCCAGCAGTGTAACGGTCTGGAGTGGCTACACCTTC.

This chain uses TRBV6-2 or TRBV6-3 with TRBJ1-2; 10 bases line up with TRBD1. Germline V gene data show CDR1 as MNHEY and CDR2 as SVGEGT. Trimming took 2 bases from V and 2 from J; bases not matched to a gene: 5. The CDR3 consists of 16 residues. CDR3: CASSYNPGQGNYGYTF. The CDR3 DNA follows: TGTGCCAGCAGTTACAATCCGGGACAGGGGAACTATGGCTACACCTTC.

The gene calls are TRBV21-1 and TRBJ1-1; the table's D call TRBD1 went unverified against the DNA. TRBV21-1 is deemed a pseudogene. CDR3 length: 18 amino acids. DNA of the CDR3: TGTGCCAGCAGCAAAGGGGCAGGGGGGACTCATTGGTACACTGAAGCTTTCTTT. Translated, it gives CASSKGAGGTHWYTEAFF.

V and J are TRBV20-1 and TRBJ2-3; 11 bases map to TRBD2. Germline assignment: CDR1 DFQATT and CDR2 SNEGSKA (reference sequence). J lost 5 bases, V lost 3 bases, and 4 bases had no gene match. The CDR3 is made up of 14 amino acids. CDR3 protein: CSASSGGAIDTQYF. In nucleotides, the CDR3 is TGCAGTGCTAGTAGCGGGGGGGCCATAGATACGCAGTATTTT.

This clone was recorded a few times. The chain is built from TRBV7-2 and TRBJ1-2; D is uncertain. The CDR3 consists of 13 residues. The V end was cut by 5 bases, the J end by 4 bases, with 11 bases between. CDR1 is SGHTA and CDR2 is FQGNSA in the germline V gene. The CDR3 loop reads CASSGVASYGYTF. CDR3 nucleotide sequence: TGTGCCAGCAGCGGAGTGGCCTCCTATGGCTACACCTTC. The full variable domain, completed using reference TRBV7-2 and TRBJ1-2, is GAGVSQSPSNKVTEKGKDVELRCDPISGHTALYWYRQSLGQGLEFLIYFQGNSAPDKSGLPSDRFSAERTGGSVSTLTIQRTQQEDSAVYLCASSGVASYGYTFGSGTRLTVV.

This sequence joins TRBV6-5 and TRBJ1-5, with D unresolved. CDR3 size: 16 residues. Germline loops: CDR1 MNHEY, CDR2 SVGAGI. V dropped 4 bases and J dropped 0 bases, with 13 bases sitting between them. Written as DNA, the CDR3 is TGTGCCAGCAGTTTGTCGCGACATAATAGCAATCAGCCCCAGCATTTT. As protein: CASSLSRHNSNQPQHF.

CDR3 DNA: TGCGCCAGCAGTCTTGGTGCAGGCAATGAAAAACTGTTTTTT. Translated, it gives CASSLGAGNEKLFF. The chain uses TRBV5-1 and TRBJ1-4; D call uncertain. The CDR3 has 14 residues. Trimming shortened V by 5 bases and J by 5 bases, and 13 bases separated the two germline ends. Germline V gene lookup returns CDR1 SGHRS and CDR2 YFSETQ.

This clone was found a few times. The chain carries TRBV27 and TRBJ1-2, with a tentative D call TRBD1 (5 bases). Looked up from germline, CDR1 is MNHEY and CDR2 is SMNVEV (reference sequence). CDR3 size: 15 residues. V lost 4 bases and J lost 4, with 16 bases in between. The CDR3, as DNA: TGTGCCAGCAGTTCTCAGACAGCCCTCCCCTATGGCTACACCTTC. Amino acids: CASSSQTALPYGYTF.

This clone was observed a single time. The chain has TRBV6-2 or TRBV6-3 and TRBJ2-3; TRBD2 matches 13 bases. CDR3 size: 16 residues. Germline CDR1 is MNHEY and CDR2 is SVGEGT. J gave up 5 bases and V 5 bases, and 7 bases lay outside the gene matches. Written as DNA, the CDR3 is TGTGCCAGCAGTCTACTAGCGGGGGGGCCGGTAGATACGCAGTATTTT. This gives the protein CASSLLAGGPVDTQYF.

V gene TRBV30 combines with J gene TRBJ1-3; TRBD1 agrees at 7 bases. The CDR3 loop spans 15 amino acids. The junction had 5 bases not matched to a gene; V was cut back by 3 bases and J by 0 bases. CDR1 GTSNPN and CDR2 SVGIG come from the germline V gene (reference sequence). This CDR3 reads CAWRAKGASGNTIYF. In DNA, the CDR3 is TGTGCCTGGAGGGCCAAGGGGGCCTCTGGAAACACCATATATTTT.

In its sample, this clone was seen a few times. The V call is TRBV19, the J call TRBJ1-6, with D possibly matching TRBD1 (6 bases). CDR3 length: 15 amino acids. V lost 6 bases, J lost 0 bases, and 9 bases lay in between. The V gene's germline CDR1 is LNHDA and CDR2 SQIVND (reference sequence). This chain's CDR3 is CASRQGTSYNSPLHF. The DNA for the CDR3 is TGTGCCAGTAGGCAGGGGACCTCCTATAATTCACCCCTCCACTTT.

This clone was observed once. The rearrangement uses TRBV28 and TRBJ1-2, with D maybe TRBD1 (5 bases). Trimming cost V 9 bases and J 4 bases, with 15 bases left between them. CDR1 is MDHEN, CDR2 SYDVKM, per germline. CDR3 size: 13 residues. The CDR3, as DNA: TGTGCCAGTGATGCAGGGCAGATCTATGGCTACACCTTC. This encodes CASDAGQIYGYTF.

The chain employs TRBV14 and TRBJ2-2, with 13 bases matching TRBD2. CDR3 length equals 16 residues. Germline loops: CDR1 SGHDN, CDR2 FVKESK. V lost 4 bases, J lost 8 bases, and 7 bases stayed unmatched. The CDR3 spells CASSPRTSGGRGELFF. The CDR3 DNA sequence: TGTGCCAGCAGCCCTCGGACTAGCGGGGGTCGAGGGGAGCTGTTTTTT.

V usage is TRBV6-5 and J usage is TRBJ1-3, with a weak D call TRBD1 (5 bases). The CDR3 extends over 15 amino acids. Deletions cut 6 bases from V and 4 bases from J, with 16 bases between. Germline CDR1 is MNHEY and CDR2 is SVGAGI. CDR3 amino acids: CASRAPGLLGNTIYF. The CDR3 nucleotides are TGTGCCAGCAGGGCTCCAGGGCTTCTAGGAAACACCATATATTTT.

The chain couples TRBV7-9 to TRBJ2-1; maybe TRBD2 (7 bases). V was pared by 1 base and J by 10 bases, with 23 bases between. The CDR3 extends over 17 amino acids. The germline V gene encodes CDR1 SEHNR and CDR2 FQNEAQ (reference sequence). In DNA form, the CDR3 reads TGTGCCAGCAGCTTAGTTTCCGCGGGGGCTCGGGGGAAGGAGCAGTTCTTC. Protein product: CASSLVSAGARGKEQFF.

This chain links TRBV6-6 with TRBJ2-7; possible D gene TRBD1, 6 bases. Per the germline V gene, CDR1 is MNHNY and CDR2 is SVGAGI (reference sequence). V was pared by 3 bases and J by 1 base, with 16 bases between. The CDR3 runs 16 residues. The CDR3 reads CASSYHSGQSSYEQYF. CDR3 in DNA: TGTGCCAGCAGTTATCACTCAGGACAGTCATCCTACGAGCAGTACTTC.

Details on this clone: An end of the junction differs from the germline gene, which may be a read error. The chain carries TRBV7-7 and TRBJ2-3; 14 nucleotides match TRBD2. CDR3 length: 17 residues. In germline, CDR1 is SSHAT, CDR2 FNYEAQ (reference sequence). The CDR3 loop reads CASSASSGTSGGNTQYF. The DNA of the CDR3 is TGTGCTAGCAGCGCCAGTTCCGGGACTAGCGGGGGAAATACGCAGTATTTT.

Comments on this clone: The sample holds other DNA sequences that translate to the same CDR3. The chain is built from TRBV20-1 and TRBJ2-5, with D uncertain. The CDR3 loop spans 10 amino acids. Germline CDR1 reads DFQATT; CDR2 reads SNEGSKA (reference sequence). DNA of the CDR3: TGCAGCGCATGGCGGGAGACCCAGTACTTC. It translates to CSAWRETQYF.

CDR3 protein: CASSEGAGGLLGKNIQYF. Here the CDR3 DNA reads TGTGCCAGCAGTGAGGGAGCAGGGGGGCTCTTAGGCAAAAACATTCAGTACTTC. The chain recombines TRBV5-6 with TRBJ2-4; D may be TRBD1 (7 bases). Looked up from germline, CDR1 is SGHDT and CDR2 is YYEEEE. V was pared by 5 bases and J by 3 bases, with 24 bases between. This CDR3 has 18 amino acids.

This clone appeared many times. This sequence joins TRBV5-4 and TRBJ2-6; the D gene is possibly TRBD2 (6 bases). The V end was cut by 0 bases, the J end by 3 bases, with 10 bases between. CDR1 and CDR2 (germline): SGHNT, YYREEE (reference sequence). The CDR3 has 16 residues. This chain's CDR3 is CASSLAGGHGANVLTF. The DNA for the CDR3 is TGTGCCAGCAGCTTGGCCGGGGGTCATGGGGCCAACGTCCTGACTTTC.

The chain couples TRBV29-1 to TRBJ1-4; a possible D gene is TRBD1 (6 bases). The CDR3 runs 10 residues. Germline lookup yields CDR1 SQVTM and CDR2 ANQGSEA. V gave up 5 bases and J gave up 8 bases, with 6 bases separating them. CDR3 bases: TGCAGCGTTACAGGGGAAAAACTGTTTTTT. This gives the protein CSVTGEKLFF.

This clone came up a few times. The chain has TRBV2 and TRBJ1-1; 7 bases map to TRBD1. The CDR3 loop spans 13 amino acids. J gave up 0 bases and V 8 bases, and 3 bases lay outside the gene matches. Germline CDR1 is SNHLY and CDR2 is FYNNEI. The CDR3 region is CASLGGMNTEAFF. The CDR3 DNA reads TGTGCCAGCCTAGGGGGCATGAACACTGAAGCTTTCTTT.

The CDR3 DNA is TGCGCCAGCAGCTTGACCGGGGAAGAGTCCTACGAGCAGTACTTC. Protein sequence: CASSLTGEESYEQYF. This chain links TRBV5-1 with TRBJ2-7; the D gene is possibly TRBD2 (5 bases). CDR3 length: 15 residues. Trimming took 1 base from V and 1 from J, leaving 12 bases between them. Germline V gene data show CDR1 as SGHRS and CDR2 as YFSETQ.

The J gene is TRBJ1-4, the V gene TRBV15; 8 bases map to TRBD1. V gave up 4 bases and J gave up 5 bases; unmatched junction bases: 9. The CDR3 is 16 amino acids. CDR1 and CDR2 from the germline V gene are LNHNV and YYDKDF (reference sequence). As DNA, the CDR3 is TGTGCCACCAGCACTCGGACAGGGACTTACAATGAAAAACTGTTTTTT. This translates into CATSTRTGTYNEKLFF.